The clone carrying this T cell receptor beta chain was observed at least ten times. Its antigen is not identified. The CDR3 extends over 15 amino acids. As TCR cDNA was made by 5'RACE template switching, a universal primer site and UMIs were added. In TCRdb, the 5' RACE reads were re-called with MiXCR into one record per CDR3 protein. Seen here are about 320,000 distinct CDR3 sequences, around 4.4% observed once, and the top ten hold approximately 20%. These data belong to a study of T cells after yellow fever vaccination. Overall study results and limits: Clonotypes found in both CD4 and CD8 compartments made up a small share. By day 5 rather than day 15, the secondary response had peaked, though it was weaker. Primary-vaccination clones mostly resurfaced post-booster (about 95% CD4, just under 90% CD8).

The V and J genes are TRBV21-1 and TRBJ1-6; the table's D call, TRBD1, has no DNA check behind it. TRBV21-1 is annotated as a pseudogene. The receptor's source is a man between 18 and 29 years old who received the YFV17D yellow fever vaccine. The material was PBMCs, obtained 15 days after the yellow fever booster vaccination. In nucleotides, the CDR3 is TGTGCCAGCAGCGTTCGGGACACTTATAATTCACCCCTCCACTTT. This codes for CASSVRDTYNSPLHF.